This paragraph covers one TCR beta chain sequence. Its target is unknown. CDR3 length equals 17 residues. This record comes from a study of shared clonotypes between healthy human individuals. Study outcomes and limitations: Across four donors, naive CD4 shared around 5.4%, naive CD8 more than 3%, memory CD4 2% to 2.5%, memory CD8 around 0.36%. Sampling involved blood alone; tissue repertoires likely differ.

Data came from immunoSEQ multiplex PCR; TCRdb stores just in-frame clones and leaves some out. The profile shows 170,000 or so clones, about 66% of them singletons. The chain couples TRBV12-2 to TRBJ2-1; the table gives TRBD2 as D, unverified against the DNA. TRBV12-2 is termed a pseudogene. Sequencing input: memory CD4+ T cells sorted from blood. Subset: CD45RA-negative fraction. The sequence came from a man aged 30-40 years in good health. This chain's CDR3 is CASRFWTSGYSYNEQFF. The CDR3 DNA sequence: TGTGCAAGTCGCTTTTGGACTAGCGGTTACTCCTACAATGAGCAGTTCTTC.